The clone carrying this T cell receptor (beta chain) occurred a few times. What it binds is not known. Each population that was sorted was more than 95% pure. The sample comes from a study of beta chain features in type 1 diabetes. Sequencing targeted expressed TCRB transcripts, as all isolated RNA had been reverse transcribed. Only in-frame clones appear in the TCRdb table, and some are missing; sequencing was by immunoSEQ multiplex PCR. The data contain some 190,000 clones, around 8% of them singletons. Findings and limits, study-wide: Whether TCRB rearrangement is influenced by HLA type went unresolved here. Type 1 diabetes patients had moderately but significantly shorter TCRB CDR3s in all four CD4+ subsets. Because the template was cDNA, high-expressing cells might be over-represented.

This CDR3 is built from 15 residues. Germline V gives CDR1 SGHTA, CDR2 FQGNSA. After removal of 6 bases from V and 4 bases from J, the junction contained 10 bases not matched to a gene. Sequenced: central memory CD4+ T cells from blood. This receptor was obtained from a woman aged 35 to 49 with type 1 diabetes. This chain connects TRBV7-2 to TRBJ1-2, with 8 bases lining up with TRBD1. In DNA form, the CDR3 reads TGTGCCAGCAGTCTATCCTGGACAGGGTCCTATGGCTACACCTTC. This translates into CASSLSWTGSYGYTF.